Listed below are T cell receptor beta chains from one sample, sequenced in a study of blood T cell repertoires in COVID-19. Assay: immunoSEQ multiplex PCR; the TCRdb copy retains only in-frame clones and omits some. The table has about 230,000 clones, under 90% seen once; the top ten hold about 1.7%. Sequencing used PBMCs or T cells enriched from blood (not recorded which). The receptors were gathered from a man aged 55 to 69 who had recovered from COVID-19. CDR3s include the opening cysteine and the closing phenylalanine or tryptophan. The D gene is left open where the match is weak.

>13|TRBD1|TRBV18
CASSPTGDYGYTF
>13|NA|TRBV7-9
CASSLGEFTEAFF
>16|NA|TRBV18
CASSQQGASSNQPQHF
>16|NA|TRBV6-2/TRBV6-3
CASSSTGDFSNYGYTF
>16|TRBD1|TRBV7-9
CASSLWTGQGATEAFF
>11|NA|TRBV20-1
CSQLGNTEAFF
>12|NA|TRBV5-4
CASSLNREKLFF
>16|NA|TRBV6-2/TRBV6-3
CASSLPSQTNTGELFF
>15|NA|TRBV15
CATSSPGSSTDTQYF
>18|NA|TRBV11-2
CASSLGPEDVTDNYGYTF
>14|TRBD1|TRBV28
CASSFTRQGTEAFF
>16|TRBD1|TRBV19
CASSIGQGNSNQPQHF
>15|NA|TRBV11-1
CASSTRTPGANVLTF
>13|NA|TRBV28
CACRGETYNEQFF
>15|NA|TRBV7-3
CASSLLRTGTDTQYF
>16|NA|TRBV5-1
CASSLSSGMGNEKLFF
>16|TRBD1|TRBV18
CASSPIRQGTNTEAFF
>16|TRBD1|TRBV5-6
CASNDGTANSNYGYTF
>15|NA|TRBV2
CASSGGQGSYNEQFF
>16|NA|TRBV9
CASSVATRGGLETQYF
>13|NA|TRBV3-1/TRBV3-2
CASSQREYNEQFF
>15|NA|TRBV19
CASSIEGTFTGELFF
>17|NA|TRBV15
CATSRDRRGASTDTQYF
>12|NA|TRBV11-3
CASSFSGTEAFF
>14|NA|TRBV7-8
CASTSTSASSPLHF
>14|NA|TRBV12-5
CASGLSSTNEKLFF